The TCR beta chain described here comes from a study of T cells after posttransplantation cyclophosphamide. General study points: Later blood repertoires were often dominated by clones from the donor CD8+ memory compartment. Blood and skin or GI T cell repertoires showed limited TRB overlap. After PTCy, TRB diversity resembled that of CNI/methotrexate controls.

The assay was immunoSEQ multiplex PCR, and TCRdb's table has in-frame clones only and misses some. The sample has 28,000 or so clones; 86% are singletons. Points on this clone: Its cognate antigen is unknown.

On the day of bone marrow donation, the related graft donor provided peripheral blood. Per germline, CDR1 SGHVS and CDR2 FQNEAQ. The trim removed 4 bases at V and 11 bases at J, leaving 5 bases unmatched. This CDR3 comprises 12 residues. The chain employs TRBV7-8 and TRBJ1-5, with TRBD1 matching 7 bases. The specimen was PBMCs. This TCR was recovered from a man aged 50 or older. This chain's CDR3 is CASSSPQGAQHF. CDR3 nucleotide sequence: TGTGCCAGCAGCTCCCCCCAGGGGGCCCAGCATTTT.